This T cell receptor (beta chain) was sequenced in a study of blood T cell repertoires in COVID-19. Overall study context: COVID-19 samples, acute and convalescent, were from the United States, Italy and Spain. From T cells, B-cell-depleted T cells, or PBMCs came the material, which was cDNA or gDNA.

Original data processing: Scientists estimated how many nucleated cells there were by amplifying reference gene primers. Only in-frame clones appear in the TCRdb table, and some are missing; sequencing was by immunoSEQ multiplex PCR. V and J calls and clone size are those listed in that table; D and trimming were worked out from the DNA. The profile shows approximately 200,000 clones, more than 75% of them singletons. The CDR3 extends over 13 amino acids. The germline gives CDR1 MRHNA, CDR2 SNTAGT. V was clipped by 5 bases and J by 10 bases, with 12 bases between them. This receptor was taken from a man aged 55-75 years who had recovered from COVID-19. The specimen sequenced was peripheral blood. The V and J genes are TRBV6-4 and TRBJ1-6, with D possibly being TRBD1 (5 bases). The CDR3 protein is CASSRERGSPLHF. CDR3 DNA: TGTGCCAGCAGTCGCGAAAGGGGATCACCCCTCCACTTT.